This T cell receptor (beta chain) derives from a study of monozygotic twins with cystic fibrosis. Clones were sequenced by immunoSEQ multiplex PCR, and TCRdb holds only the in-frame ones, with some missing. The data show 30,000 to 40,000 clones, 80% to 95% seen once. Comments on this clone: Its cognate antigen is unknown.

The CDR3 loop spans 13 amino acids. Germline V gives CDR1 SEHNR, CDR2 FQNEAQ (reference sequence). Trimming shortened V by 4 bases and J by 3 bases, and 9 bases separated the two germline ends. Regarding the study as a whole: The repertoire was suggested to be naive-dominated, clonality median roughly 0.0089. Shared CDR3 numbers were not associated with age, concordance or severity. Co-twins had the most similar V usage for 13 of 16 pairs, J for 8.

Specimen: blood. This chain connects TRBV7-9 to TRBJ1-1; D remains ambiguous. This clonotype originated in a boy aged 2 to 10 with cystic fibrosis. The DNA of the CDR3 is TGTGCCAGCAGCTCGTCGCGAGACACTGAAGCTTTCTTT. This translates into CASSSSRDTEAFF.